Below are 4 T cell receptor beta chains sequenced from a single sample in a study of T cell changes during pregnancy in multiple sclerosis. TCRdb's table, derived via immunoSEQ multiplex PCR, lists solely in-frame clones and lacks some. The table records approximately 57,000 clones, roughly 90% of them present only once. Source: peripheral blood, taken after pregnancy. Receptors originate from a female donor in good health, enrolled as a control in a pregnancy study.

This sequence joins TRBV7-2 and TRBJ1-1; a possible D gene is TRBD1 (5 bases). Germline CDR1 SGHTA, CDR2 FQGNSA. This CDR3 is built from 14 residues. Trimming took off 5 bases at V and 6 bases at J, with 16 bases between the two ends. CDR3 coding DNA: TGTGCCAGCAGCACCGACGGACAATTTCCTGAAGCTTTCTTT. Its translation is CASSTDGQFPEAFF.

The rearrangement joins TRBV30 to TRBJ1-5; 7 bases fit TRBD1. The CDR3 sequence is 15 residues long. V shed 0 bases, J shed 0 bases, and the junction held 2 bases outside the gene matches. Per germline, CDR1 GTSNPN and CDR2 SVGIG (reference sequence). Written as DNA, the CDR3 is TGTGCCTGGAGTGTGGGACAGACTAGCAATCAGCCCCAGCATTTT. This codes for CAWSVGQTSNQPQHF.

The chain links TRBV7-2 to TRBJ2-7; no clear D. V dropped 0 bases and J dropped 0 bases, with 12 bases sitting between them. The CDR3 has 16 amino acids. The germline V gene encodes CDR1 SGHTA and CDR2 FQGNSA. CDR3 DNA sequence: TGTGCCAGCAGCTTAGCCCAGTCAGGTTTCTCCTACGAGCAGTACTTC. Its translation is CASSLAQSGFSYEQYF.

This rearrangement joins TRBV28 to TRBJ1-1; TRBD1 matches 10 bases. Germline loops: CDR1 MDHEN, CDR2 SYDVKM. V lost 4 bases and J lost 1; bases outside the gene matches: 6. This CDR3 has 16 amino acids. CDR3 loop: CASSSPDRGPNTEAFF. In DNA, the CDR3 is TGTGCCAGCAGTTCGCCCGACAGGGGGCCGAACACTGAAGCTTTCTTT.